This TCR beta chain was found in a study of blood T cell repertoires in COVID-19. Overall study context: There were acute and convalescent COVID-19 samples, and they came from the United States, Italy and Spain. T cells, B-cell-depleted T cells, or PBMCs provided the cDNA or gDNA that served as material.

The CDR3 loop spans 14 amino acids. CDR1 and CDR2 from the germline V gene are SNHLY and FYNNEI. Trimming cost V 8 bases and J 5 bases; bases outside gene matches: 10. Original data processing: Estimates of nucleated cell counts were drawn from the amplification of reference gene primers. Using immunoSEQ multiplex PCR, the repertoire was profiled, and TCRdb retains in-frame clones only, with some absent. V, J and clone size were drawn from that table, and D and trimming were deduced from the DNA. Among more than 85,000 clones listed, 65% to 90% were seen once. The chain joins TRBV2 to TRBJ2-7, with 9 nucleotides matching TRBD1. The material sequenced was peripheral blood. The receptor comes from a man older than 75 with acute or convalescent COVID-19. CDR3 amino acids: CASLKGQGRDEQYF. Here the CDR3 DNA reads TGTGCCAGCCTAAAGGGACAGGGAAGGGACGAGCAGTACTTC.